This T cell receptor (beta chain) derives from a study of T-cell memory formation after mild COVID-19. Study overall: TCR clusters were mostly donor specific.

This clonotype showed up just a few times. TCR alpha and TCR beta cDNA libraries carrying sample barcodes and UMIs were produced by 5'RACE using constant-segment primers. TCRdb processed the 5' RACE reads anew with MiXCR; each CDR3 protein has one entry. The sample includes about 340,000 distinct CDR3 sequences, approximately 16% seen only once; the top ten take more than 20%. The germline CDR1 and CDR2 sequences are SNHLY and FYNNEI. The CDR3 length is 14 residues. V gave up 8 bases and J gave up 4 bases; unmatched junction bases: 10. Material: PBMCs or a T cell subset sorted from them (not recorded which). The origin of this receptor is a man aged 18 to 29 who had mild COVID-19 (a few samples of this study predate the infection). Cell type and time point are not known. The genes are TRBV2 and TRBJ1-1; TRBD1 agrees at 7 bases. CDR3 residues: CASRLRQGSTEAFF. The CDR3 DNA follows: TGTGCCAGCCGATTAAGACAGGGATCCACTGAAGCTTTCTTT.